This TCR beta chain was identified during a study of T cell repertoires in cytomegalovirus infection. Overall study: Based on public TCR beta signatures, there were indications of CMV infection and of a matching HLA type.

This clonotype has just a few counts. Its cognate antigen is unknown. Each CDR3 protein gets one entry after TCRdb re-called the reads with MiXCR. The sample contains about 310,000 distinct CDR3 sequences, under 20% of which appear only once. V lost 7 bases and J 2 bases, leaving 9 bases between the germline ends. CDR1 is SGHKS and CDR2 is YYEKEE in the germline V gene (reference sequence). This CDR3 region has 12 residues. Study-wide results and caveats: Pooled public TCR beta family frequency picked out CMV carriers with the relevant HLA. Dominant in the ex vivo response were TCR beta clonotypes restricted by HLA-C and specific for CMV.

Sequencing was carried out using PBMCs. The sequence was collected from a human donor in good health (CMV status not recorded). Some clones in this sample may be carry-over from other donors' samples. The chain has TRBV5-5 and TRBJ1-2; no clear D. CDR3 region: CASSVGNYGYTF. The CDR3 coding sequence is TGTGCCAGCTCAGTCGGGAACTATGGCTACACCTTC. The full variable domain, in which reference TRBV5-5 and TRBJ1-2 provide the parts outside the CDR3, is DAGVTQSPTHLIKTRGQQVTLRCSPISGHKSVSWYQQVLGQGPQFIFQYYEKEERGRGNFPDRFSARQFPNYSSELNVNALLLGDSALYLCASSVGNYGYTFGSGTRLTVV.